This paragraph reports one T cell receptor beta chain. The data were taken from a study of blood T cell repertoires in COVID-19. Overall study context: COVID-19 samples collected from the United States, Italy and Spain covered acute and convalescent phases. PBMCs, B-cell-depleted T cells, or T cells provided the cDNA or gDNA that made up the material.

The protocol was immunoSEQ multiplex PCR, while the TCRdb copy is restricted to in-frame clones and leaves out a portion. The table has 300,000 or so clones, about 84% seen once. The CDR3 totals 15 residues. Germline V gives CDR1 SGHTA, CDR2 FQGNSA. V lost 9 bases, J lost 1 base, and 19 bases lay in between. This rearrangement joins TRBV7-2 to TRBJ2-7; D possibly corresponds to TRBD2 (6 bases). This sequence originates from a woman in her forties or fifties with acute or convalescent COVID-19. The sequenced sample was peripheral blood. The CDR3: CASRLRGGPSYEQYF. The CDR3 DNA reads as TGTGCCAGTCGGCTTAGGGGAGGACCTTCCTACGAGCAGTACTTC.